Below, one TCR beta chain is given with its context. Its target antigen remains unknown. There are no base qualities to consult, and no much larger clone falls within one base. TCRbeta CDR3 regions were amplified from genomic DNA by means of the immunoSEQ Assay, a bias-controlled multiplex PCR. From the authors' description of their analysis: The number of nucleated cells in each sample was estimated by amplification of reference gene primers within the assay. To quantify the absolute abundance of each unique TCRbeta CDR3 rearrangement, sequence reads were collapsed and filtered. For each sample, productive Simpson clonality was calculated by taking the square root of Simpson's diversity index across productive rearrangements. TCRdb re-hosts the immuneACCESS table, in-frame sequences only. Its copies lack some clones; in the studies checked, an unresolved V gene accounts for under half of them, and the cause for the rest is not known. Clone size and V and J calls were adopted from that table, with D and trimming inferred from the DNA. The sample table contains around 280,000 clones; only one count was recorded for 90% of them. The top ten hold about 1.5% of the sample.

Enrolling through a virtual design, the prospective study's participants ranged in age from about 18 to 100 years and lived across more than 20 United States geographic areas. To assign participants to cohorts, the prospective study relied on clinical history that participants themselves reported in a screening survey and a study questionnaire. Each participant in the prospective study had whole blood, serum and a nasopharyngeal or oropharyngeal swab collected by mobile phlebotomists. Additional blood draws and questionnaires over an approximately 2-month period could optionally be provided by prospective study participants. Before DNA extraction, blood samples from the prospective study were shipped at room temperature or frozen. From its cysteine to its phenylalanine, the CDR3 spans 13 amino acids. Left in the record is the CDR3 DNA by itself, 39 bases read in frame from the first base. Trimming costs V 3 bases and J 4 bases, and their ends lie 8 bases apart.

This sample is part of a study of blood T cell repertoires in COVID-19 (dated by TCRdb to the early 2020s). General notes on the study: Collaborator samples came from the United States, Italy and Spain and covered acute and convalescent phases of COVID-19. The prospective study material was composed of cDNA or gDNA derived from T cells, B-cell-depleted T cells, or PBMCs. The dataset comprised deeply sampled blood TCRbeta repertoires from subjects exposed to, actively infected with, or recovered from COVID-19. The repertoires were released in a freely available public database intended as a resource for research on the immune response to SARS-CoV-2. The samples were drawn from two sources: the first 160 participants of the ongoing ImmuneRACE study, and 1,200 or so subjects contributed by 6 global collaborators. A de-identified subject ID, COVID-19 status, age in years and sex were almost always included in the sample metadata. Where available, HLA class I and class II types were obtained from metadata supplied by the sample provider rather than from assay-based typing. What the study reported, not specific to this receptor: The quantity of clinical and demographic metadata differed by source and by participant and was supplied without curation.

The sequence was obtained from a woman between 18 and 30 years old with acute COVID-19. The chain employs TRBV12-3 or TRBV12-4 and TRBJ2-3; the D region possibly corresponds to TRBD2 (6 bases align). The sequencing sample was made of PBMCs or T cells enriched from blood (not recorded which). The bases read TGTGCCAGCAGTTTGGTAGCGGCAGATACGCAGTATTTT. This codes for CASSLVAADTQYF.